Each of the 20 T cell receptor beta chains below was sequenced from the same sample in a study of T cell responses to AZD1222 COVID-19 vaccine. Only in-frame clones appear in the TCRdb table, and some are missing; sequencing was by immunoSEQ multiplex PCR. In the table there are around 97,000 clones, about 87% of which are singletons. The sample in question was peripheral blood, obtained on day 0 of AZD1222 vaccination. The source of these receptors is an adult in good health.

The chain joins TRBV6-5 to TRBJ1-2; unclear D gene. V was shortened by 2 bases and J by 2 bases, with 6 bases between the two germline ends. CDR3 size: 13 residues. The germline V gene encodes CDR1 MNHEY and CDR2 SVGAGI. CDR3 sequence reads: CASSYVRNYGYTF. CDR3 sequence (DNA): TGTGCCAGCAGTTACGTCCGCAACTATGGCTACACCTTC.

In its sample, this clone was seen a few times. The chain carries TRBV4-3 and TRBJ1-4, with 9 nucleotides matching TRBD1. With V trimmed by 5 bases and J by 8 bases, 9 bases remained unmatched. Germline-derived CDR1 and CDR2 are LGHNA and YSLEER. The CDR3 has 15 amino acids. The CDR3 sequence is CASSAHRGLGEKLFF. CDR3 in DNA: TGCGCCAGCAGCGCCCACAGGGGGCTAGGGGAAAAACTGTTTTTT.

The chain uses TRBV5-4 and TRBJ2-1; D perhaps matches TRBD2 (6 bases). The germline V gene has CDR1 SGHNT and CDR2 YYREEE (reference sequence). The CDR3 contains 12 residues. V shed 2 bases and J shed 10 bases, with 10 bases lying between them. CDR3 loop: CASSFNSGEQFF. The CDR3, as DNA: TGTGCCAGCAGCTTCAATAGCGGAGAGCAGTTCTTC.

The chain is built from TRBV10-1 and TRBJ1-2, with D unclear. The germline V and J ends were trimmed by 3 bases and 1 base, with 6 bases remaining between them. This CDR3 is built from 13 residues. Germline loops: CDR1 WNHNN, CDR2 SYGVQD (reference sequence). The CDR3 region has the DNA TGCGCCAGCAGTGAAGACAATAACTATGGCTACACCTTC. Translating gives CASSEDNNYGYTF.

The CDR3 DNA sequence: TGTGCCAGTAGTATCGGGAGCTCCTATAATTCACCCCTCCACTTT. Residues: CASSIGSSYNSPLHF. The chain uses TRBV19 and TRBJ1-6; D gene ambiguous. The V gene lost 3 bases and the J gene lost 0 bases, with 6 bases spanning the gap. There are 15 residues in the CDR3. Germline V gene lookup returns CDR1 LNHDA and CDR2 SQIVND (reference sequence).

Written as DNA, the CDR3 is TGCAGCGTTGAAGATCTCCAGGCGGATACGCAGTATTTT. As protein: CSVEDLQADTQYF. The chain combines TRBV29-1 with TRBJ2-3, with D uncertain. The germline V and J ends were trimmed by 0 bases and 6 bases, with 10 bases remaining between them. The length of the CDR3 is 13 residues. CDR1 and CDR2 from the germline V gene are SQVTM and ANQGSEA.

The CDR3 loop is CASSSTGGASYEQYF. CDR3 coding DNA: TGTGCCAGCTCATCCACAGGGGGCGCATCCTACGAGCAGTACTTC. The J gene is TRBJ2-7, the V gene TRBV18, with 9 bases aligning to TRBD1. V was pared by 5 bases and J by 1 base, with 6 bases of the junction left unmatched. The V gene's germline CDR1 is KGHSH and CDR2 LQKENI. The CDR3 has 15 amino acids.

The rearrangement uses TRBV5-4 and TRBJ2-2; a weak D match, TRBD1 (6 bases). Per the germline V gene, CDR1 is SGHNT and CDR2 is YYREEE (reference sequence). The V end was cut by 5 bases, the J end by 4 bases, with 15 bases between. CDR3 length equals 15 residues. The CDR3 DNA reads as TGTGCCAGCAGTAATACAGGGTTGGGCACCGGGGAGCTGTTTTTT. It yields the protein CASSNTGLGTGELFF. Full variable domain (remainder filled in from reference TRBV5-4 and TRBJ2-2): ETGVTQSPTHLIKTRGQQVTLRCSSQSGHNTVSWYQQALGQGPQFIFQYYREEENGRGNFPPRFSGLQFPNYSSELNVNALELDDSALYLCASSNTGLGTGELFFGEGSRLTVL.

J is TRBJ1-2 and V is TRBV19, with TRBD1 matching 7 bases. Germline V gene data show CDR1 as LNHDA and CDR2 as SQIVND (reference sequence). With V trimmed by 7 bases and J by 3 bases, 5 bases remained unmatched. This CDR3 is built from 13 residues. CDR3 bases: TGTGCCAGTACCGAAGGGACAGACTATGGCTACACCTTC. This gives the protein CASTEGTDYGYTF.

The genes are TRBV7-8 and TRBJ1-5; D not certain. V was pared by 5 bases and J by 5 bases, with 13 bases between. CDR1 and CDR2 from the germline V gene are SGHVS and FQNEAQ. This CDR3 is 14 amino acids long. The CDR3: CASSLREGDQPQHF. In nucleotides, the CDR3 is TGTGCCAGCAGCCTGCGGGAAGGAGATCAGCCCCAGCATTTT.

The rearrangement joins TRBV3-1 (or the pseudogene TRBV3-2) to TRBJ2-7; perhaps TRBD1 as D (5 bases). The germline V and J ends were trimmed by 4 bases and 4 bases, with 11 bases remaining between them. The CDR3 covers 13 residues. CDR1 LGHDT and CDR2 YNNKEL come from the germline V gene (reference sequence). CDR3 DNA: TGTGCCAGCAGCCCCCTAGGGGCGTACGAGCAGTACTTC. Translating gives CASSPLGAYEQYF.

The rearrangement uses TRBV19 and TRBJ1-3; no definite D call. Germline-derived CDR1 and CDR2 are LNHDA and SQIVND (reference sequence). The CDR3 contains 13 residues. Trimming took off 8 bases at V and 0 bases at J, with 8 bases between the two ends. CDR3 residues: CASEPTSGNTIYF. The DNA for the CDR3 is TGTGCCAGTGAGCCAACCTCTGGAAACACCATATATTTT.

The V and J genes are TRBV7-9 and TRBJ1-2, with D maybe TRBD1 (5 bases). Germline V CDR1 and CDR2: SEHNR, FQNEAQ (reference sequence). This CDR3 is built from 13 residues. The V gene lost 4 bases and the J gene lost 2 bases, with 8 bases spanning the gap. The CDR3 spells CASSSGGNYGYTF. The CDR3 DNA sequence: TGTGCCAGCAGCTCCGGGGGGAACTATGGCTACACCTTC.

V and J are TRBV7-2 and TRBJ2-5; 8 nucleotides agree with TRBD2. The CDR3 runs 14 residues. The trim removed 4 bases at V and 5 bases at J, leaving 6 bases unmatched. Looked up from germline, CDR1 is SGHTA and CDR2 is FQGNSA. Here the CDR3 DNA reads TGTGCCAGCAGCTCTGGGACTAGTTGGGAGACCCAGTACTTC. It translates to CASSSGTSWETQYF.

The chain carries TRBV29-1 and TRBJ1-1; 7 bases line up with TRBD1. Germline lookup yields CDR1 SQVTM and CDR2 ANQGSEA. The CDR3 spans 15 residues. Losses at the gene ends were 6 bases for V and 8 bases for J; bases not matched to a gene: 18. The CDR3 DNA sequence: TGCAGCGTCCCAAACCGCGGGCAGGGGGATAGGGAAGCTTTCTTT. As protein: CSVPNRGQGDREAFF. Complete variable domain (other parts from reference TRBV29-1 and TRBJ1-1): SAVISQKPSRDICQRGTSLTIQCQVDSQVTMMFWYRQQPGQSLTLIATANQGSEATYESGFVIDKFPISRPNLTFSTLTVSNMSPEDSSIYLCSVPNRGQGDREAFFGQGTRLTVV.

This chain connects TRBV19 to TRBJ1-2; 9 bases are shared with TRBD1. The V and J ends lost 5 bases and 2 bases, in that order; junction bases with no gene match: 6. The germline CDR1 and CDR2 sequences are LNHDA and SQIVND (reference sequence). This CDR3 is built from 15 residues. The CDR3 DNA follows: TGTGCCAGTAGTGTGGGGACAGGGCCAAACTATGGCTACACCTTC. Protein product: CASSVGTGPNYGYTF.

This clone occurred a few times. The chain joins TRBV7-2 to TRBJ1-3; a weak D match, TRBD1 (5 bases). Germline V gene data show CDR1 as SGHTA and CDR2 as FQGNSA. CDR3 length equals 15 residues. V was cut by 3 bases and J by 1 base, with 10 bases left in between. The chain's CDR3 is CASSFNQGSGNTIYF. The CDR3 DNA is TGTGCCAGCAGCTTCAACCAGGGATCTGGAAACACCATATATTTT.

Comments on this clone: Within the sample, other DNA sequences also encode this same CDR3. The gene calls are TRBV4-3 and TRBJ2-7, with TRBD2 identical over 11 bases. The germline V gene has CDR1 LGHNA and CDR2 YSLEER. Losses at the gene ends were 1 base for V and 2 bases for J; bases not matched to a gene: 4. The CDR3 has 16 residues. CDR3 protein: CASSQVLAGGPYEQYF. The CDR3, as DNA: TGCGCCAGCAGCCAAGTCTTAGCGGGAGGGCCCTACGAGCAGTACTTC.

This clone was observed a few times. The chain couples TRBV6-6 to TRBJ1-5; 8 bases agree with TRBD1. The CDR3 loop spans 15 amino acids. Per germline, CDR1 MNHNY and CDR2 SVGAGI (reference sequence). J was trimmed by 6 bases and V by 6 bases; bases with no gene match: 10. CDR3 sequence: CASSRAAGGGQPQHF. CDR3 bases: TGTGCCAGCAGCCGCGCGGCAGGGGGCGGTCAGCCCCAGCATTTT.

The rearrangement links TRBV18 to TRBJ2-6; D is unresolved. Per the germline V gene, CDR1 is KGHSH and CDR2 is LQKENI. The ends were cut back, 2 bases at V and 4 bases at J, with 6 bases in the middle. This CDR3 is built from 14 residues. DNA for the CDR3: TGTGCCAGCTCACCAGCGTCAGGGGCCAACGTCCTGACTTTC. Its protein product is CASSPASGANVLTF.